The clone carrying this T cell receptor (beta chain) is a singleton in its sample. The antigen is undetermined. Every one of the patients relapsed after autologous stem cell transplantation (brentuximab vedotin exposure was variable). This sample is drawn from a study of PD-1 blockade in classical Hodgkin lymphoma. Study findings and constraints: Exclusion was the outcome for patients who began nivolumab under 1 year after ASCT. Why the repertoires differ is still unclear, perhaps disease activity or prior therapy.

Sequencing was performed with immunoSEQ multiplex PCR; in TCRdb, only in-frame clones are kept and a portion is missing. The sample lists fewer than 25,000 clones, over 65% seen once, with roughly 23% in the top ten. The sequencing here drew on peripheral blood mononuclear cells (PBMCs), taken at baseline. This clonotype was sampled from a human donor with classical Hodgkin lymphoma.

CDR3 residues: CASSQLWTSNSYNEQFF. The CDR3 DNA follows: TGTGCCAGCAGCCAACTTTGGACTAGCAACTCCTACAATGAGCAGTTCTTC. This rearrangement joins TRBV14 to TRBJ2-1, with TRBD2 identical over 8 bases. The length of the CDR3 is 17 residues. The trim removed 2 bases at V and 0 bases at J, leaving 6 bases unmatched. Germline CDR1 reads SGHDN; CDR2 reads FVKESK. The whole variable domain, filled in from reference TRBV14 and TRBJ2-1, reads EAGVTQFPSHSVIEKGQTVTLRCDPISGHDNLYWYRRVMGKEIKFLLHFVKESKQDESGMPNNRFLAERTGGTYSTLKVQPAELEDSGVYFCASSQLWTSNSYNEQFFGPGTRLTVL.